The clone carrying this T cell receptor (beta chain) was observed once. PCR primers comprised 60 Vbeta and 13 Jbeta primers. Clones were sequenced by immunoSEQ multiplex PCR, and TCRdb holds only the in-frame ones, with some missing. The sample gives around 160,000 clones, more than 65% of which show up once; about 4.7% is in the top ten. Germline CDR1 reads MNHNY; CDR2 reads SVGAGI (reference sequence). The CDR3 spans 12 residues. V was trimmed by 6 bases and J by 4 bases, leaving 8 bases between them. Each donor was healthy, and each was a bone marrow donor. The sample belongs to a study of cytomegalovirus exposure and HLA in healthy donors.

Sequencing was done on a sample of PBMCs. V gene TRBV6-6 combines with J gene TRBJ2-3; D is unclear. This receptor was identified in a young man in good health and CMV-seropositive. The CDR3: CASSPHADTQYF. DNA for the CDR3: TGTGCCAGCAGCCCCCATGCAGATACGCAGTATTTT.